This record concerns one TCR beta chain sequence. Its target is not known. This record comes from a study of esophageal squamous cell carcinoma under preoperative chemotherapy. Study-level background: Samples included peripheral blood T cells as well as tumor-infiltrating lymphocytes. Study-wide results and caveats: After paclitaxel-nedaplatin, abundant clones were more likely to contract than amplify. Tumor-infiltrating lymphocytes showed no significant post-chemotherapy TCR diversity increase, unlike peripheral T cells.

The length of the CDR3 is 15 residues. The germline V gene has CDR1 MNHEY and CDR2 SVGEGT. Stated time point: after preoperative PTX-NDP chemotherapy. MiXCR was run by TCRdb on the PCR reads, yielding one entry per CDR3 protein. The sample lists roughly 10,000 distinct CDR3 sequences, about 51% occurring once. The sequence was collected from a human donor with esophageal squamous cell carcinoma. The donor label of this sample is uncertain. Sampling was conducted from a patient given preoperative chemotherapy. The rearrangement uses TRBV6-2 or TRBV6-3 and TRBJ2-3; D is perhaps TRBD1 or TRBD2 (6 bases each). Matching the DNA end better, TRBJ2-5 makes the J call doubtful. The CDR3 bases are TGTGCCGCGAGGCACGGGGGACATGGCCAAGACATCCAGTACTTC. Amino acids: CAARHGGHGQDIQYF.